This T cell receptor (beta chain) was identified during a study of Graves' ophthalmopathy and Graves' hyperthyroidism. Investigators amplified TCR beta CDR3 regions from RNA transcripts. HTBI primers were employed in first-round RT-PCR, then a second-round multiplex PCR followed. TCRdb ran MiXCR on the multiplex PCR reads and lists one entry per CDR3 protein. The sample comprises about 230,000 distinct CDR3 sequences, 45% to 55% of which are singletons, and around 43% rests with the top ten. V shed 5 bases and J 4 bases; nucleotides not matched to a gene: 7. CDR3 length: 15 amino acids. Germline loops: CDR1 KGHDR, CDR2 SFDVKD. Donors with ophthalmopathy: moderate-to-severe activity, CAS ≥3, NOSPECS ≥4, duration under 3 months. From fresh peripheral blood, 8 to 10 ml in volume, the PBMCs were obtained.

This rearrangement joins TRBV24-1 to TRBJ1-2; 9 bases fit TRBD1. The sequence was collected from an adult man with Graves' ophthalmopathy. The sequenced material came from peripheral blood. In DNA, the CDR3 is TGTGCCACCAGTGCCCGGGACAGGGACCCCTATGGCTACACCTTC. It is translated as CATSARDRDPYGYTF.